The 4 T cell receptor beta chains given below trace back to one sample, sequenced in a study of shared clonotypes between healthy human individuals. Assay used: immunoSEQ multiplex PCR; TCRdb lists only in-frame clones, some missing. This sample has around 940,000 clones, with 60% to 85% found just once. Input material: memory CD4+ T cells sorted from blood. Stated subset: CD45RA-negative fraction. The source is a man aged 18 to 30 in good health.

V and J are TRBV7-9 and TRBJ1-1; no clear D. This CDR3 has 13 residues. The V gene's germline CDR1 is SEHNR and CDR2 FQNEAQ (reference sequence). V was clipped by 7 bases and J by 0 bases, with 9 bases between them. The CDR3 DNA sequence: TGTGCCAGCACCTCAGGCTTGAACACTGAAGCTTTCTTT. Residues: CASTSGLNTEAFF.

This chain uses TRBV10-3 with TRBJ2-7, with D hard to call. The CDR3 is 12 amino acids. CDR1 ENHRY and CDR2 SYGVKD come from the germline V gene. The V end was cut by 2 bases, the J end by 2 bases, with 4 bases between. CDR3 region: CAISEDPYEQYF. The DNA of the CDR3 is TGTGCCATCAGTGAGGACCCCTACGAGCAGTACTTC.

As concerns this clone: This CDR3 is also generated by other DNA sequences in the sample. This chain links TRBV5-4 with TRBJ2-3, with TRBD2 matching 7 bases. V lost 0 bases and J lost 3; bases outside the gene matches: 4. This CDR3 contains 15 residues. Per the germline V gene, CDR1 is SGHNT and CDR2 is YYREEE (reference sequence). The CDR3 is CASSLDGGGTDTQYF. CDR3 coding DNA: TGTGCCAGCAGCTTGGATGGGGGAGGGACAGATACGCAGTATTTT.

The CDR3 bases are TGTGCCAGCAGTCGGGACGTAGGGGCCTACGAGCAGTACTTC. It codes for CASSRDVGAYEQYF. The J gene is TRBJ2-7, the V gene TRBV9; TRBD1 or TRBD2 may be the D gene (5 bases each). The CDR3 loop spans 14 amino acids. The V gene lost 5 bases and the J gene lost 2 bases, with 14 bases spanning the gap. Looked up from germline, CDR1 is SGDLS and CDR2 is YYNGEE.